This paragraph reports one T cell receptor beta chain. The antigen remains unidentified. Using immunoSEQ multiplex PCR, the repertoire was profiled, and TCRdb retains in-frame clones only, with some absent. The table lists tens of thousands of clones, about 89% of them singletons. This specimen belongs to a study of graft-versus-host responses after intestinal transplantation. Findings and caveats of the study: Individuals carrying graft-donor T cell macrochimerism showed high graft-versus-host to host-versus-graft clonal ratios in allografts.

The sequencing here drew on unstimulated CD8+ T cells sorted from spleen or lymph node cells, taken before intestinal transplant. This sequence originates from a human donor who received an intestinal transplant.

The CDR3 loop reads CASSLSTGDYYNEQFF. CDR3 nucleotide sequence: TGTGCCAGCAGTTTATCTACGGGGGACTACTACAATGAGCAGTTCTTC. This chain joins TRBV28 and TRBJ2-1, with 7 bases lining up with TRBD2. From germline, CDR1 is MDHEN and CDR2 SYDVKM. The V gene end was trimmed by 1 base and the J gene end by 3 bases; junction bases not matched to a gene: 6. The CDR3 is 16 amino acids. Filled out from reference TRBV28 and TRBJ2-1, the complete variable domain reads DVKVTQSSRYLVKRTGEKVFLECVQDMDHENMFWYRQDPGLGLRLIYFSYDVKMKEKGDIPEGYSVSREKKERFSLILESASTNQTSMYLCASSLSTGDYYNEQFFGPGTRLTVL.